This T cell receptor (beta chain) was observed in a study of T-cell memory formation after mild COVID-19. Looking at the study overall: Clusters of TCRs were largely donor specific.

TCRdb itself ran the 5' RACE reads through MiXCR, one entry per CDR3 protein. The sample has 350,000 to 500,000 distinct CDR3 sequences, around 17% seen once; the top ten hold 20% to 25%. The sample taken for sequencing was PBMCs or a T cell subset sorted from them (not recorded which). The source of this sequence is a man aged 18 to 29 who had mild COVID-19 (a few samples of this study predate the infection). Cell type and time point are not known.

DNA of the CDR3: TGTGCCAGCAGCCAAGAGTTGATGTCTCAGCCCCAGCATTTT. This translates into CASSQELMSQPQHF. This rearrangement joins TRBV3-1 to TRBJ1-5; D is uncertain. Germline loops: CDR1 LGHDT, CDR2 YNNKEL (reference sequence). V lost 0 bases and J lost 6, with 9 bases in between. The CDR3 runs 14 residues.